These 29 T cell receptor beta chains share one sample of origin, sequenced in a study of technical replicates of blood from a handful of donors. Using immunoSEQ multiplex PCR, the repertoire was profiled, and TCRdb retains in-frame clones only, with some absent. Found here are over 50,000 clones, around nine tenths of them singletons; the top ten hold 4.5% to 5.5%. Sequencing was performed on PBMCs. These receptors were taken from a human donor in good health. Some clones in this sample may be carry-over from other donors' samples.

The chain recombines TRBV28 with TRBJ2-5; 8 bases agree with TRBD2. The CDR3 is 14 residues long. J lost 6 bases, V lost 4 bases, and 7 bases had no gene match. Germline assignment: CDR1 MDHEN and CDR2 SYDVKM. DNA of the CDR3: TGTGCCAGCAGTTCTCCGCGGGGGGCCCAGACCCAGTACTTC. Protein: CASSSPRGAQTQYF.

The CDR3 DNA sequence: TGTGCCAGCAGTTACTCGGGGGGTTCGAGCTATGGCTACACCTTC. Translated: CASSYSGGSSYGYTF. This chain joins TRBV6-5 and TRBJ1-2; the D gene is possibly TRBD1 (5 bases). Between the trimmed V and J ends, which lost 0 bases and 4 bases, there was a span of 12 bases. The germline V gene has CDR1 MNHEY and CDR2 SVGAGI. The CDR3 runs to 15 residues.

The CDR3 loop reads CASSLARVRTEAFF. In DNA form, the CDR3 reads TGTGCCAGCAGTTTAGCGAGGGTCCGGACTGAAGCTTTCTTT. V and J are TRBV27 and TRBJ1-1, with D uncertain. The CDR3 is 14 residues long. Germline CDR1 and CDR2: MNHEY and SMNVEV (reference sequence). Trimming took 2 bases from V and 5 from J, leaving 12 bases between them.

The genes are TRBV19 and TRBJ1-6; D call uncertain. The CDR3 has 15 residues. Germline V gives CDR1 LNHDA, CDR2 SQIVND (reference sequence). Trimming took off 1 base at V and 8 bases at J, with 12 bases between the two ends. The CDR3: CASSIASRSDSPLHF. The CDR3 coding sequence is TGTGCCAGTAGTATAGCTTCACGGAGTGATTCACCCCTCCACTTT.

The chain couples TRBV11-2 to TRBJ2-1; 10 nucleotides align to TRBD2. J lost 7 bases, V lost 4 bases, and 13 bases had no gene match. This CDR3 is built from 17 residues. Germline V gene sequence: CDR1 SGHAT, CDR2 FQNNGV. The CDR3 bases are TGTGCCAGCAGCTCCGACCTGAGCGGGGGGGCCGTAAATGAGCAGTTCTTC. Translation gives CASSSDLSGGAVNEQFF.

The chain has TRBV6-1 and TRBJ2-7; the match to TRBD1 covers 7 bases. The CDR3 consists of 14 residues. Germline loops: CDR1 MNHNS, CDR2 SASEGT. Unmatched junction bases numbered 9, after V lost 8 bases and J lost 2 bases. CDR3 amino acids: CASGDRDRTYEQYF. Written as DNA, the CDR3 is TGTGCCAGCGGGGACCGGGACAGAACCTACGAGCAGTACTTC.

The V call is TRBV7-2, the J call TRBJ2-6, with TRBD2 matching over 8 bases. The CDR3 has 16 amino acids. Germline lookup yields CDR1 SGHTA and CDR2 FQGNSA. With 4 bases clipped from V and 1 base from J, the junction kept 3 bases outside the gene matches. The CDR3 bases are TGTGCCAGCAGCTCCCCGGGGGGGTCTGGGGCCAACGTCCTGACTTTC. Protein sequence: CASSSPGGSGANVLTF.

J is TRBJ1-2 and V is TRBV6-6, with D hard to call. The CDR3 is made up of 12 amino acids. Trimming took off 4 bases at V and 12 bases at J, with 15 bases between the two ends. Germline CDR1 reads MNHNY; CDR2 reads SVGAGI (reference sequence). The CDR3 loop is CASSSSGGRHTF. CDR3 DNA: TGTGCCAGCAGTTCCTCGGGTGGGAGGCACACCTTC.

The chain joins TRBV7-6 to TRBJ2-3; TRBD2 matches 8 bases. This CDR3 has 16 residues. The germline V gene encodes CDR1 SGHVS and CDR2 FNYEAQ. V lost 0 bases to trimming and J lost 2 bases; unmatched junction nucleotides: 4. For the CDR3, the DNA is TGTGCCAGCAGCTTAGCAACCGGGGGGGCCACAGATACGCAGTATTTT. Encoded protein: CASSLATGGATDTQYF.

This clone was counted a few times. The rearrangement joins TRBV2 to TRBJ2-3; TRBD2 might be the D (6 bases). The germline V and J ends were trimmed by 2 bases and 2 bases, with 11 bases remaining between them. This CDR3 spans 15 amino acids. CDR1 is SNHLY, CDR2 FYNNEI, per germline. CDR3 sequence reads: CASSESGTPTDTQYF. The CDR3 DNA reads as TGTGCCAGCAGTGAATCCGGGACTCCCACAGATACGCAGTATTTT.

This clone was found a few times. V gene TRBV19 combines with J gene TRBJ1-6, with TRBD1 identical over 8 bases. The CDR3 has 15 residues. V was clipped by 3 bases and J by 7 bases; unmatched bases: 5. The germline CDR1 and CDR2 sequences are LNHDA and SQIVND (reference sequence). CDR3 residues: CASSMTGQGNSPLHF. The CDR3 coding sequence is TGTGCCAGTAGTATGACCGGACAGGGAAATTCACCCCTCCACTTT.

The chain is built from TRBV7-3 and TRBJ2-7; tentative D call: TRBD1 (6 bases). The CDR3 is 15 amino acids. Germline loops: CDR1 SGHTA, CDR2 FQGTGA. V gave up 0 bases and J gave up 3 bases, with 12 bases separating them. DNA of the CDR3: TGTGCCAGCAGCTTAACAGGGGGAAGGGGCTACGAGCAGTACTTC. It encodes CASSLTGGRGYEQYF.

V is TRBV5-3 and J is TRBJ1-6; D not resolved. TRBV5-3 is an open reading frame, and its role is uncertain. The CDR3 is 16 residues long. Trimming cost V 4 bases and J 9 bases, with 20 bases left between them. The CDR3 sequence is CARSPGAGSKSSPLHF. The CDR3 nucleotides are TGTGCCAGAAGCCCCGGAGCTGGGTCAAAAAGTTCACCCCTCCACTTT.

This chain uses TRBV11-2 with TRBJ2-3; no clear D. The V gene's germline CDR1 is SGHAT and CDR2 FQNNGV. The length of the CDR3 is 13 residues. Trimming left V 2 bases short and J 5 bases short, with 8 bases between. The DNA of the CDR3 is TGTGCCAGCAGCTTACAGCGATTAGATACGCAGTATTTT. Translation gives CASSLQRLDTQYF.

V gene TRBV5-6 combines with J gene TRBJ2-3, with 9 bases that match TRBD1. In germline, CDR1 is SGHDT, CDR2 YYEEEE. V was pared by 4 bases and J by 4 bases, with 7 bases of the junction left unmatched. The CDR3 has 15 amino acids. CDR3 amino acids: CASSHGQGLADTQYF. The CDR3 bases are TGTGCCAGCAGCCACGGACAGGGGCTGGCAGATACGCAGTATTTT.

The CDR3 is CASSWSGRDEQYF. In DNA form, the CDR3 reads TGTGCCAGCAGCTGGAGCGGGAGAGACGAGCAGTACTTC. The chain combines TRBV7-9 with TRBJ2-7; TRBD2 agrees at 8 bases. The germline CDR1 and CDR2 sequences are SEHNR and FQNEAQ (reference sequence). CDR3 size: 13 residues. V was clipped by 4 bases and J by 5 bases; unmatched bases: 4.

This sequence joins TRBV2 and TRBJ1-5; possible D gene TRBD1, 5 bases. Germline V gives CDR1 SNHLY, CDR2 FYNNEI. This CDR3 has 13 residues. The ends were cut back, 7 bases at V and 3 bases at J, with 10 bases in the middle. The CDR3, as DNA: TGTGCCAGCACCAGGGACTACAATCAGCCCCAGCATTTT. Residues: CASTRDYNQPQHF.

V usage is TRBV11-2 and J usage is TRBJ2-7; 11 bases map to TRBD2. Germline values: CDR1 SGHAT, CDR2 FQNNGV. The CDR3 extends over 16 amino acids. V trimming: 5 bases; J trimming: 4 bases; junction bases outside the gene matches: 10. DNA for the CDR3: TGTGCCAGCAGCCACCTCACTAGCGGGAGTATTTACGAGCAGTACTTC. As protein: CASSHLTSGSIYEQYF.

The gene calls are TRBV6-1 and TRBJ2-7; 10 nucleotides align to TRBD1. CDR3 length equals 14 residues. V shed 6 bases and J 6 bases; nucleotides not matched to a gene: 8. Germline V CDR1 and CDR2: MNHNS, SASEGT. The CDR3 DNA is TGTGCCAGCAGCCGGGACAGGGGCTTAGGCGAGCAGTACTTC. Amino acid sequence: CASSRDRGLGEQYF.

The chain carries TRBV19 and TRBJ2-5, with D perhaps matching TRBD2 (7 bases). The CDR3 extends over 17 amino acids. V was clipped by 6 bases and J by 2 bases, with 22 bases between them. From germline, CDR1 is LNHDA and CDR2 SQIVND (reference sequence). The CDR3 coding sequence is TGTGCCAGTAGGCCCGGTCGGGCGGGGGCATCTCAAGAGACCCAGTACTTC. Its protein is CASRPGRAGASQETQYF.

The chain has TRBV4-2 and TRBJ2-7; TRBD1 aligns across 9 bases. CDR1 and CDR2 from the germline V gene are LGHNA and YNFKEQ. V lost 8 bases, J lost 7 bases, and 9 bases stayed unmatched. CDR3 length equals 13 residues. CDR3 DNA sequence: TGTGCCAGCGCCCGGGACAGGGTACGAGAGCAGTACTTC. Its protein product is CASARDRVREQYF.

The V call is TRBV7-3, the J call TRBJ2-7, with 14 nucleotides matching TRBD2. Looked up from germline, CDR1 is SGHTA and CDR2 is FQGTGA. CDR3 size: 16 residues. V lost 5 bases to trimming and J lost 5 bases; unmatched junction nucleotides: 8. The DNA for the CDR3 is TGTGCCAGCAGCCCCGCCGGACTAGCGGGAGGCCACGAGCAGTACTTC. Translation: CASSPAGLAGGHEQYF.

The rearrangement links TRBV7-9 to TRBJ1-4, with a possible D match to TRBD1 (6 bases). V lost 1 base to trimming and J lost 0 bases, with 12 bases between them. Germline loops: CDR1 SEHNR, CDR2 FQNEAQ (reference sequence). The CDR3 runs 17 residues. The CDR3 DNA sequence: TGTGCCAGCAGCTTAGAGGGACACCGCCCAACTAATGAAAAACTGTTTTTT. It yields the protein CASSLEGHRPTNEKLFF.

The chain has TRBV11-2 and TRBJ1-4; D is unresolved. The CDR3 spans 16 residues. V lost 1 base and J lost 8, with 17 bases in between. Germline CDR1 reads SGHAT; CDR2 reads FQNNGV. In DNA, the CDR3 is TGTGCCAGCAGCTTAGGGTTAAGAGGTCGGGAAGAAAAACTGTTTTTT. Protein: CASSLGLRGREEKLFF.

This clone showed up just once. The chain combines TRBV2 with TRBJ1-2; 7 bases map to TRBD1. This CDR3 is built from 14 residues. The V segment lost 7 bases and the J segment 7 bases; nucleotides outside the gene matches: 12. Germline V gene data show CDR1 as SNHLY and CDR2 as FYNNEI. In DNA, the CDR3 is TGTGCCAGCACCCTGACAGGGAAGGAGGGTGGCTACACCTTC. Encoded protein: CASTLTGKEGGYTF.

CDR3 residues: CASSYSATQYF. DNA of the CDR3: TGTGCCAGCAGTTACTCGGCGACCCAGTACTTC. The chain combines TRBV6-5 with TRBJ2-5; D gene uncertain. In germline, CDR1 is MNHEY, CDR2 SVGAGI. The CDR3 sequence is 11 residues long. V lost 0 bases, J lost 7 bases, and 3 bases lay in between.

The V and J genes are TRBV5-5 and TRBJ2-5; D is possibly TRBD2 (6 bases). The germline CDR1 and CDR2 sequences are SGHKS and YYEKEE (reference sequence). This CDR3 comprises 15 residues. V was shortened by 3 bases and J by 5 bases, with 17 bases between the two germline ends. The CDR3 loop reads CASSSDMGGRETQYF. The CDR3 DNA is TGTGCCAGCAGCTCGGATATGGGGGGACGGGAGACCCAGTACTTC.

The chain has TRBV5-3 and TRBJ2-7, with 10 bases identical to TRBD2. TRBV5-3 is an open reading frame whose function is uncertain. The CDR3 spans 13 residues. Trimming at V came to 4 bases and at J to 6 bases, leaving 4 bases not matched to a gene. The CDR3 DNA follows: TGTGCCAGAAGCAGGCGACTAGCGGGCGAGCAGTACTTC. It is translated as CARSRRLAGEQYF.

The chain recombines TRBV15 with TRBJ2-3, with 12 nucleotides matching TRBD2. This CDR3 has 16 residues. Germline CDR1 is LNHNV and CDR2 is YYDKDF (reference sequence). V dropped 8 bases and J dropped 3; count of bases not matched to a gene: 9. The CDR3 reads CATSRTSGEGTDTQYF. In DNA form, the CDR3 reads TGTGCCACCTCCCGGACTAGCGGGGAGGGAACAGATACGCAGTATTTT.